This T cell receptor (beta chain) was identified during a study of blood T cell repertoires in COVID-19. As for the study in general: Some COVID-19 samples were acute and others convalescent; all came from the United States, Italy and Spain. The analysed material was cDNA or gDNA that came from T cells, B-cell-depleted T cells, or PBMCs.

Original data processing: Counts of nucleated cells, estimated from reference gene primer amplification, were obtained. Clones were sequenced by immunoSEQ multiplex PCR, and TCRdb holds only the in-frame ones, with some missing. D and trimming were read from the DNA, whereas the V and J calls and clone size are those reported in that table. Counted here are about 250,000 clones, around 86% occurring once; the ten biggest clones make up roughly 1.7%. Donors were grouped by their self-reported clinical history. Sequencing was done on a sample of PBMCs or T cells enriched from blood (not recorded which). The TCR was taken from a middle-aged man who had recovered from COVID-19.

CDR3 loop: CASRDHGGSSYNSPLHF. In DNA form, the CDR3 reads TGTGCCAGTAGAGATCACGGGGGTAGCTCCTATAATTCACCCCTCCACTTT. This sequence joins TRBV19 and TRBJ1-6, with D possibly matching TRBD1 (5 bases). This CDR3 spans 17 amino acids. V was shortened by 6 bases and J by 0 bases, with 15 bases between the two germline ends. Germline CDR1 and CDR2: LNHDA and SQIVND (reference sequence).